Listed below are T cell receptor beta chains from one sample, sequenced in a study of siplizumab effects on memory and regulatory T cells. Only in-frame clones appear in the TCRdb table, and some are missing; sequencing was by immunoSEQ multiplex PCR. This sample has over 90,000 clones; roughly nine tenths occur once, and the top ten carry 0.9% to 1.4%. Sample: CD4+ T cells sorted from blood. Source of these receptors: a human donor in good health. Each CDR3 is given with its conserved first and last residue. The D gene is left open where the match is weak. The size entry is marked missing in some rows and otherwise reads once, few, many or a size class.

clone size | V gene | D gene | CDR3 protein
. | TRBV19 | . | CASSTSRQPEQFF
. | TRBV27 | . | CASSQLAGASTQYF
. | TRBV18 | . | CASSLVAAANTGELFF
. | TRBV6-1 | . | CASSVTAYEQYF
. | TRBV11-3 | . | CASSSTGVSYNEQFF
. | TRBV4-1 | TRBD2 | CASSLRTSGRSTDTQYF
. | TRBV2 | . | CASYGLRYGYTF
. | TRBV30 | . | CAWSVIKDEQFF
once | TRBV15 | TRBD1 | CATSRDPPGTGSYEQYF
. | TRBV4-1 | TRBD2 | CASSHKRTSLVSSNEQFF
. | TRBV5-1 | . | CASSSLRRYGYTF
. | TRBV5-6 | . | CASSLVELYGYTF
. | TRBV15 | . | CATSRAGQPPAGLYGYTF
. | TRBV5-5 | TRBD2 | CASSFPLGSAGGDTQYF
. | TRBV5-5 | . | CASSSTGNTIYF
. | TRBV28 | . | CASRSPGVNTEAFF
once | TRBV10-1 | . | CASSEGGSGTQYF
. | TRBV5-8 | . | CASKQLTNSGANVLTF
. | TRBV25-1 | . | CASRQTASTNEKLFF
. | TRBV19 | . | CASEGRARGGVNQPQHF
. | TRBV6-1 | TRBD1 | CASSEDRGRSGSYGYTF
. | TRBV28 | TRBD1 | CASRKTGGDSNYGYTF
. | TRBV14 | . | CASSQDTGRSYGYTF
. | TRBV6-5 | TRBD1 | CASSFTGGQFF
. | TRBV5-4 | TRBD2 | CASSRGGPVQETQYF
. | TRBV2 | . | CASNQQGTYNEQFF
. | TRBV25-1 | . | CASSVVGETQYF
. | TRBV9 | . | CASSGGGWGNQPQHF
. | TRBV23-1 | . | CASTQRLNTEAFF
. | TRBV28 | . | CASSLMLGSGEKLFF
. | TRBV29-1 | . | CSVPGTRAFGTEAFF
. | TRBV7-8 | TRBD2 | CASRLAGGFNEQFF
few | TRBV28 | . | CASSRQGGRNGELFF
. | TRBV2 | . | CASGGRAKSGANVLTF
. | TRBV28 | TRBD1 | CASSKKTGQSFRGHEQYF
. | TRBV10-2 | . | CASSPPRLGSYYGYTF
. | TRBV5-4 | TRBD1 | CASSQGQEYGYTF
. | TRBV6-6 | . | CASSPTNRGNQPQHF
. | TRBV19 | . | CASSIGLSGANVLTF